Described below is a single T cell receptor (beta chain) sequence and its context. PCR was performed using 60 Vbeta and 13 Jbeta primers. Data came from immunoSEQ multiplex PCR; TCRdb stores just in-frame clones and leaves some out. The sample comprises 150,000 to 200,000 clones, over 75% of which are singletons, and about 9.3% rests with the top ten. This sample was included in a study of cytomegalovirus exposure and HLA in healthy donors. Study overall: In terms of ancestry, the Caucasian-associated cluster contained about 81% of the approximately 420 genotyped donors.

This clonotype was obtained from a man aged 18-30 years in good health and CMV-seropositive. Specimen: PBMCs.

CDR3: CASTFRTGWSNTEAFF. In DNA form, the CDR3 reads TGTGCCAGCACCTTTCGAACAGGGTGGTCGAACACTGAAGCTTTCTTT. The chain joins TRBV19 to TRBJ1-1; D is perhaps TRBD1 (6 bases). The CDR3 runs 16 residues. V lost 9 bases and J 1 base, leaving 21 bases between the germline ends. Germline V CDR1 and CDR2: LNHDA, SQIVND (reference sequence). Full variable domain (rest looked up from reference TRBV19 and TRBJ1-1): DGGITQSPKYLFRKEGQNVTLSCEQNLNHDAMYWYRQDPGQGLRLIYYSQIVNDFQKGDIAEGYSVSREKKESFPLTVTSAQKNPTAFYLCASTFRTGWSNTEAFFGQGTRLTVV.